This T cell receptor (beta chain) was captured in a study of OX40 agonist ivuxolimab in advanced cancers. Broadly, across the study: Ivuxolimab was a fully human IgG2 agonistic monoclonal antibody targeting the costimulatory receptor OX40 (CD134). Intravenous ivuxolimab was administered to patients every 2 weeks at six dose levels: 0.01, 0.1, 0.3, 1.5, 3 and 10 mg/kg. Among the approximately 54 dose-escalation patients, about 19 had hepatocellular carcinoma, roughly 15 melanoma, 9 renal cell carcinoma and 9 head and neck cancer. A male proportion of around 83% and a mean age of 60 years, ranging from about 23 to 90, were recorded for the dose-escalation cohort. Prior anti-PD-1, anti-PD-L1 or anti-CTLA-4 therapy was permitted, and about two fifths of dose-escalation patients had received checkpoint inhibitors. Partial responses occurred in three dose-escalation patients: two with cutaneous melanoma and one with hepatocellular carcinoma. The purpose of peripheral TCRbeta sequencing was to test whether ivuxolimab changed TCR sequence diversity and led to clonal T-cell expansion. The monotherapy dose-escalation portion (N ≈ 55 patients) of the phase I ivuxolimab trial is reported in the paper.

Genomic DNA was isolated from the sorted cells so that the TCRbeta CDR3 region could be sequenced. The immunoSEQ Assay was used for sequencing of TCRbeta CDR3 regions. TCRdb's version of the immuneACCESS table is confined to in-frame rearrangements and falls short of the full clone set. An unresolved V gene accounts for under half of the shortfall where checked; the remainder is of unknown origin. In all, the sample holds about 14,000 clones, and around four fifths of those were seen once. Around a third of the sample lies in the top ten. Notes on this clone: There is no known antigen for this receptor. The input lacks base qualities; no much larger clone sits a single base away.

Here is what the overall study found, with its caveats: At doses of 0.1 to 3.0 mg/kg, clonal expansion of both CD4+ and CD8+ blood T cells was observed from baseline to week 6. After ivuxolimab, more expanded clones were found on average in CD8+ T cells than in CD4+ T cells. Low levels of normalized T-cell clonal expansion were also seen in some nonresponding patients. In the 0.1-3.0 mg/kg groups, partial responders had among the lowest normalized peripheral clonal expansion, particularly in CD8+ T cells. Antigen specificity was not determined for the clonally expanded peripheral T cells.

The trial excluded patients who had a history of autoimmune disease or were on systemic immunosuppression. Peripheral blood for TCR sequencing was collected from all dose cohorts at baseline, on cycle 4 day 1, and on cycle 7 day 1. The samples were taken from a phase I, first-in-human, multicenter, open-label dose-escalation trial of ivuxolimab. Adults with locally advanced or metastatic head and neck squamous cell, hepatocellular, melanoma or renal cell carcinoma were enrolled in the trial. Before TCR sequencing, CD4+ T cells and CD8+ T cells from peripheral blood were sorted into separate populations. The CDR3, from cysteine to phenylalanine, totals 15 residues. CDR3 DNA is the only sequence kept; it has 45 bases, read in frame from the first base. Looking up the germline V gene yields CDR1 SGHVS and CDR2 FQNEAQ. Trimming takes 5 bases off V and 5 bases off J; junction bases not matched to a gene: 10.

The chain is made from TRBV7-8 and TRBJ2-5, and TRBD1 aligns with 8 junction nucleotides. This clonotype was obtained from an adult with an advanced solid tumor such as melanoma, head and neck, liver or kidney cancer. The sequencing used CD4+ or CD8+ T cells sorted from blood, collected in a trial of the OX40 agonist ivuxolimab. The CDR3 protein sequence reads: CASSPTGGVGETQYF. The sequenced DNA is TGTGCCAGCAGCCCTACAGGGGGAGTAGGTGAGACCCAGTACTTC.